Each of the 28 T cell receptor beta chains below was sequenced from the same sample in a study of cytomegalovirus exposure and HLA in healthy donors. Sequenced by immunoSEQ multiplex PCR; TCRdb stores in-frame clones only, minus some. The table lists over 250,000 clones, about 86% of them singletons. Material for sequencing was PBMCs. The receptor set was obtained from a woman aged 18-35 years in good health and CMV-seronegative.

The chain carries TRBV15 and TRBJ1-5; weak D call: TRBD1 (5 bases). CDR3 length: 15 amino acids. V was cut by 2 bases and J by 5 bases, with 13 bases left in between. The germline gives CDR1 LNHNV, CDR2 YYDKDF (reference sequence). DNA of the CDR3: TGTGCCACCAGCAGAACCGGGACTGATTATCAGCCCCAGCATTTT. This translates into CATSRTGTDYQPQHF.

As to this clone: One end of the junction fails to match germline, which may point to a read error. The rearrangement joins TRBV6-5 to TRBJ1-2; 8 bases fit TRBD1. This CDR3 comprises 12 residues. Germline V CDR1 and CDR2: MNHEY, SVGAGI. CDR3 nucleotide sequence: TGTGCCAGCAGTCGGGGACAGGCGGCCCATATTTTC. It yields the protein CASSRGQAAHIF.

The genes are TRBV5-4 and TRBJ2-5; D might be TRBD2 (5 bases). From germline, CDR1 is SGHNT and CDR2 YYREEE (reference sequence). V gave up 4 bases and J gave up 1 base, with 11 bases separating them. This CDR3 spans 14 amino acids. The CDR3 spells CASSISGVQETQYF. CDR3 DNA: TGTGCCAGCAGCATATCCGGGGTCCAAGAGACCCAGTACTTC.

This clone was seen a single time. The chain uses TRBV7-3 and TRBJ1-1, with D possibly matching TRBD1 (5 bases). V dropped 4 bases and J dropped 0 bases, with 9 bases sitting between them. This CDR3 is 14 amino acids long. CDR1 and CDR2 from the germline V gene are SGHTA and FQGTGA. DNA of the CDR3: TGTGCCAGCAGCTCCGACAGTTTGAACACTGAAGCTTTCTTT. Translated, it gives CASSSDSLNTEAFF.

The rearrangement uses TRBV7-2 and TRBJ1-3; D gene unclear. V was trimmed by 7 bases and J by 6 bases, leaving 13 bases between them. The CDR3 loop spans 13 amino acids. CDR1 and CDR2 from the germline V gene are SGHTA and FQGNSA. The CDR3 is CASTPRKANTIYF. Written as DNA, the CDR3 is TGTGCCAGCACCCCGCGGAAGGCAAACACCATATATTTT.

The chain is built from TRBV6-5 and TRBJ2-1; 9 bases match TRBD2. Trimming cost V 2 bases and J 8 bases; bases outside gene matches: 7. CDR1 and CDR2 from the germline V gene are MNHEY and SVGAGI. The CDR3 loop spans 15 amino acids. CDR3 amino acids: CASSYGGGAGDEQFF. The CDR3 DNA follows: TGTGCCAGCAGTTACGGCGGGGGGGCCGGTGATGAGCAGTTCTTC.

The gene calls are TRBV9 and TRBJ2-5; TRBD1 is a possible D gene (5 bases). The CDR3 consists of 13 residues. The germline V gene encodes CDR1 SGDLS and CDR2 YYNGEE. V was trimmed by 3 bases and J by 2 bases, leaving 8 bases between them. CDR3 residues: CASSERQQETQYF. The CDR3 DNA reads TGTGCCAGCAGCGAACGACAGCAAGAGACCCAGTACTTC.

This chain links TRBV10-3 with TRBJ2-1; possibly TRBD2 for D (6 bases). The V gene lost 5 bases and the J gene lost 7 bases, with 12 bases spanning the gap. Germline V gives CDR1 ENHRY, CDR2 SYGVKD. This CDR3 has 13 amino acids. The CDR3, as DNA: TGTGCCATCAGTCCGGGACTCGTAAATGAGCAGTTCTTC. Translating it yields CAISPGLVNEQFF.

The V gene is TRBV28, the J gene TRBJ2-3, with TRBD2 identical over 8 bases. This CDR3 region has 16 residues. With V trimmed by 2 bases and J by 0 bases, 4 bases remained unmatched. Germline CDR1 and CDR2: MDHEN and SYDVKM. CDR3 nucleotide sequence: TGTGCCAGCAGTTTAGGAGCGGGGGTTAGCACAGATACGCAGTATTTT. This gives the protein CASSLGAGVSTDTQYF.

This clone was recorded once. The rearrangement joins TRBV11-3 to TRBJ2-7; 8 bases are a match to TRBD2. The J segment lost 4 bases and the V segment lost 5 bases, leaving 10 bases of the junction unmatched. The CDR3 is 15 amino acids. CDR1 and CDR2 (germline): SGHNT, YENEEA. The CDR3 loop is CASSARRGRTYEQYF. The CDR3 nucleotides are TGTGCCAGCAGCGCCCGCCGCGGGAGGACTTACGAGCAGTACTTC.

Note on this clone: This may stem from a read error, because a much larger clone lies one nucleotide away. The V gene is TRBV5-6, the J gene TRBJ2-5, with D possibly matching TRBD1 (5 bases). Germline CDR1 is SGHDT and CDR2 is YYEEEE. Trimming left V 0 bases short and J 3 bases short, with 6 bases between. The CDR3 runs 13 residues. For the CDR3, the DNA is TGTGCCAGCAGCTTGGGCAGGGAAGAGACCCAGTACTTC. It specifies CASSLGREETQYF.

The rearrangement joins TRBV11-2 to TRBJ1-5, with 7 bases fitting TRBD1. CDR1 and CDR2 from the germline V gene are SGHAT and FQNNGV. The V and J ends lost 3 bases and 4 bases, in that order; junction bases with no gene match: 0. The CDR3 sequence is 13 residues long. The CDR3 protein is CASSLTGNQPQHF. CDR3 in DNA: TGTGCCAGCAGCTTGACAGGGAATCAGCCCCAGCATTTT. Based on the CDR3 plus reference TRBV11-2 and TRBJ1-5, the full variable domain is EAGVAQSPRYKIIEKRQSVAFWCNPISGHATLYWYQQILGQGPKLLIQFQNNGVVDDSQLPKDRFSAERLKGVDSTLKIQPAKLEDSAVYLCASSLTGNQPQHFGDGTRLSIL.

The rearrangement uses TRBV5-1 and TRBJ2-1, with TRBD2 as a possible D gene (6 bases). The V gene lost 3 bases and the J gene lost 9 bases, with 16 bases spanning the gap. This CDR3 is built from 14 residues. Germline V CDR1 and CDR2: SGHRS, YFSETQ. CDR3 sequence reads: CASSWDSYSVEQFF. The DNA of the CDR3 is TGCGCCAGCAGCTGGGACTCCTATTCGGTTGAGCAGTTCTTC.

This chain links TRBV30 with TRBJ2-1, with TRBD2 matching 10 bases. Looked up from germline, CDR1 is GTSNPN and CDR2 is SVGIG (reference sequence). V gave up 2 bases and J gave up 8 bases; unmatched junction bases: 12. The CDR3 length is 16 residues. Here the CDR3 DNA reads TGTGCCTGGAGTCCTGACCCTGGGACTAGCGTGCATGAGCAGTTCTTC. It is translated as CAWSPDPGTSVHEQFF.

V gene TRBV9 combines with J gene TRBJ1-3; D might be TRBD1 (6 bases). V lost 6 bases to trimming and J lost 0 bases, with 10 bases between them. Germline V gene data show CDR1 as SGDLS and CDR2 as YYNGEE. The CDR3 has 14 residues. CDR3 amino acids: CASTKGDSGNTIYF. In DNA, the CDR3 is TGTGCCAGCACTAAGGGGGACTCTGGAAACACCATATATTTT.

The chain carries TRBV2 and TRBJ1-2; 8 positions match TRBD1. Germline CDR1 SNHLY, CDR2 FYNNEI. Trimming cost V 5 bases and J 0 bases; bases outside gene matches: 8. The CDR3 extends over 16 amino acids. Written as DNA, the CDR3 is TGTGCCAGCAGTTTGGACAGGGCCCTAGCTAACTATGGCTACACCTTC. The encoded protein is CASSLDRALANYGYTF. Drawing the rest from reference TRBV2 and TRBJ1-2, the complete variable domain is EPEVTQTPSHQVTQMGQEVILRCVPISNHLYFYWYRQILGQKVEFLVSFYNNEISEKSEIFDDQFSVERPDGSNFTLKIRSTKLEDSAMYFCASSLDRALANYGYTFGSGTRLTVV.

The chain couples TRBV6-5 to TRBJ1-2, with D possibly TRBD1 on 5 matching bases. Trimming removed 2 bases at V and 3 bases at J, with 10 bases between. This CDR3 is 14 amino acids long. Germline CDR1 is MNHEY and CDR2 is SVGAGI. The CDR3: CASSYQGGHYGYTF. The CDR3 DNA is TGTGCCAGCAGTTACCAGGGCGGTCACTATGGCTACACCTTC.

The J gene is TRBJ2-1, the V gene TRBV4-3; 8 nucleotides agree with TRBD1. V was pared by 4 bases and J by 6 bases, with 2 bases of the junction left unmatched. Germline V lookup: CDR1 LGHNA, CDR2 YSLEER. This CDR3 is 13 amino acids long. The CDR3 nucleotides read TGCGCCAGCAGCCGTACAGGGGGCAATGAGCAGTTCTTC. This translates into CASSRTGGNEQFF.

J is TRBJ1-1 and V is TRBV11-3; the D is unclear. The germline V gene encodes CDR1 SGHNT and CDR2 YENEEA. V was shortened by 1 base and J by 4 bases, with 22 bases between the two germline ends. CDR3 size: 18 residues. CDR3 amino acids: CASSLGRGSGKWGTEAFF. CDR3 bases: TGTGCCAGCAGCTTAGGCAGAGGCTCGGGAAAGTGGGGCACTGAAGCTTTCTTT.

As DNA, the CDR3 is TGCGCCAGCAGTGATAACTACGAGCAGTACTTC. This encodes CASSDNYEQYF. The chain has TRBV10-1 and TRBJ2-7; D unclear. Per the germline V gene, CDR1 is WNHNN and CDR2 is SYGVQD (reference sequence). V was pared by 3 bases and J by 3 bases, with 3 bases between. The CDR3 is 11 amino acids.

V is TRBV5-1 and J is TRBJ2-1; D is perhaps TRBD1 (5 bases). Germline-derived CDR1 and CDR2 are SGHRS and YFSETQ. The CDR3 has 15 residues. V was shortened by 2 bases and J by 2 bases, with 11 bases between the two germline ends. The CDR3 coding sequence is TGCGCCAGCAGCTTTATCGCGACAGCCTACAATGAGCAGTTCTTC. It translates to CASSFIATAYNEQFF.

The chain employs TRBV27 and TRBJ2-1, with D unclear. The V end was cut by 5 bases, the J end by 3 bases, with 11 bases between. The CDR3 is 14 amino acids. From germline, CDR1 is MNHEY and CDR2 SMNVEV (reference sequence). The CDR3 loop is CASSPQANYNEQFF. In DNA form, the CDR3 reads TGTGCCAGCAGTCCCCAGGCGAACTACAATGAGCAGTTCTTC.

The V gene is TRBV27, the J gene TRBJ2-7; 7 bases align to TRBD2. CDR3 size: 13 residues. Trimming took 8 bases from V and 4 from J; bases not matched to a gene: 8. CDR1 MNHEY and CDR2 SMNVEV come from the germline V gene (reference sequence). This CDR3 is CASARAGSYEQYF. The CDR3 nucleotides read TGTGCCAGCGCGCGAGCGGGGTCTTACGAGCAGTACTTC.

The chain joins TRBV9 to TRBJ2-2; tentatively, D is TRBD1 (6 bases). CDR1 and CDR2 from the germline V gene are SGDLS and YYNGEE. V was trimmed by 4 bases and J by 5 bases, leaving 15 bases between them. CDR3 length: 15 amino acids. DNA of the CDR3: TGTGCCAGCAGCCCGGCCTCAGGGGAAACCGGGGAGCTGTTTTTT. It encodes CASSPASGETGELFF.

The chain couples TRBV19 to TRBJ1-1, with D possibly TRBD1 on 6 matching bases. This CDR3 contains 16 residues. CDR1 and CDR2 from the germline V gene are LNHDA and SQIVND (reference sequence). The V gene lost 6 bases and the J gene lost 1 base, with 18 bases spanning the gap. The CDR3 DNA reads as TGTGCCAGTAGCAGAACGGACAGTGGGGCGAACACTGAAGCTTTCTTT. It specifies CASSRTDSGANTEAFF.

J is TRBJ2-2 and V is TRBV4-3, with TRBD2 matching over 16 bases. The V and J ends lost 3 bases and 7 bases, in that order; junction bases with no gene match: 5. Germline CDR1 reads LGHNA; CDR2 reads YSLEER. The CDR3 is made up of 17 amino acids. CDR3 protein: CASSHPGLAGGLGELFF. DNA for the CDR3: TGCGCCAGCAGCCACCCGGGACTAGCGGGGGGGCTCGGGGAGCTGTTTTTT.

The chain uses TRBV19 and TRBJ1-1, with no clear D. The CDR3 consists of 12 residues. The germline V gene encodes CDR1 LNHDA and CDR2 SQIVND (reference sequence). Between the trimmed V and J ends, which lost 5 bases and 4 bases, there was a span of 8 bases. CDR3 nucleotides: TGTGCCAGTAGTTTGGGGAGCACTGAAGCTTTCTTT. Translation: CASSLGSTEAFF.

This clone was detected only once. The chain couples TRBV7-9 to TRBJ2-7; D might be TRBD1 (5 bases). CDR1 and CDR2 from the germline V gene are SEHNR and FQNEAQ (reference sequence). This CDR3 has 17 amino acids. V was cut by 3 bases and J by 2 bases, with 20 bases left in between. CDR3 sequence reads: CASSFGSGPLSTYEQYF. DNA for the CDR3: TGTGCCAGCAGCTTCGGGTCAGGGCCCTTAAGTACCTACGAGCAGTACTTC.